Listed here is a single T cell receptor beta chain. After isolation, RNA underwent reverse transcription to generate cDNA as the sequencing template. Assay used: immunoSEQ multiplex PCR; TCRdb lists only in-frame clones, some missing. The sample includes 120,000 or so clones, less than 50% of them seen just once. This entry belongs to a study of CD8+ T cells in alopecia areata. As part of sample collection, lesional scalp punch biopsies and peripheral blood were taken from alopecia areata patients. Germline lookup yields CDR1 SQVTM and CDR2 ANQGSEA. V lost 2 bases to trimming and J lost 4 bases; unmatched junction nucleotides: 9. The CDR3 extends over 15 amino acids.

The chain joins TRBV29-1 to TRBJ2-3, with 7 nucleotides matching TRBD2. This sequence was found in a human donor with alopecia areata. The sample consisted of NKG2D-low CD8+ T cells sorted from blood. The DNA for the CDR3 is TGCAGCGTTGAATTTTGGGGGGGTAACGCAGATACGCAGTATTTT. Translation: CSVEFWGGNADTQYF.